Listed below are T cell receptor beta chains from one sample, sequenced in a study of glioma-infiltrating T cells. TCRdb analysed the multiplex PCR reads with MiXCR anew, one entry per CDR3 protein. This table holds around 100,000 distinct CDR3 sequences, 29% found once. Sequencing was done on a sample of glioma tissue, nonneoplastic brain tissue, or PBMCs (not recorded which). These receptor sequences come from a human donor with low-grade glioma or glioblastoma, undergoing nonglioma brain surgery, or in good health (not recorded which). Both conserved end residues are part of each CDR3. D genes are given only for firm matches. Clone sizes are given selectively: once, few, many, or a class where the clone is expanded.

14,TRBV27,.,TRBJ1-1,many,CASSLSTGFTEAFF,TGTGCCAGCAGTTTATCTACAGGGTTCACTGAAGCTTTCTTT
15,TRBV4-2,TRBD1,TRBJ2-1,once,CPSNGQGGGYNEQFF,TGTCCCAGCAATGGACAGGGGGGGGGCTACAATGAGCAGTTCTTC
15,TRBV29-1,.,TRBJ1-1,.,CSTRDRGAGRTEAFF,TGCAGCACCCGCGACCGGGGAGCCGGGAGGACTGAAGCTTTCTTT
17,TRBV6-2/TRBV6-3,TRBD1,TRBJ2-5,many,CASSYSWDRGDQETQYF,TGTGCCAGCAGTTACTCATGGGACAGGGGGGATCAAGAGACCCAGTACTTC
11,TRBV12-3/TRBV12-4,.,TRBJ2-3,.,CASRGSDTQYF,TGTGCCAGCAGGGGGTCAGATACGCAGTATTTT
15,TRBV12-3/TRBV12-4,.,TRBJ1-5,.,CASSLGVTGNQPQHF,TGTGCCAGCAGTTTAGGTGTTACGGGCAATCAGCCCCAGCATTTT
15,TRBV28,TRBD1,TRBJ2-7,many,CASRVQGAPTYEQYF,TGTGCCAGCAGGGTACAGGGGGCGCCAACCTACGAGCAGTACTTC
14,TRBV6-1,.,TRBJ2-1,many,CASSPLTVYNEQFF,TGTGCCAGCAGCCCCCTAACAGTATACAATGAGCAGTTCTTC
16,TRBV9,.,TRBJ2-5,.,CASSVAGSGVQETQYF,TGTGCCAGCAGCGTAGCGGGCTCAGGGGTCCAGGAGACCCAGTACTTC
14,TRBV2,.,TRBJ1-1,many,CASSQTTGWTEAFF,TGTGCCAGCAGTCAAACCACAGGGTGGACTGAAGCTTTCTTT
12,TRBV27,.,TRBJ1-2,many,CASSHGSYGYTF,TGTGCCAGCAGCCACGGAAGCTATGGCTACACCTTC
13,TRBV27,TRBD1,TRBJ1-2,many,CASSSDRNYGYTF,TGTGCCAGCAGTTCGGACAGGAACTATGGCTACACCTTC
14,TRBV3-1,TRBD1,TRBJ2-2,few,CASRRQGNTGELFF,TGTGCCAGCCGACGACAGGGGAACACCGGGGAGCTGTTTTTT
14,TRBV7-2,TRBD2,TRBJ2-1,.,CASSRSGGYNEQFF,TGTGCCAGCAGCCGTTCGGGGGGTTACAATGAGCAGTTCTTC
13,TRBV7-8,.,TRBJ2-5,many,CASSFGHEETQYF,TGTGCCAGCAGCTTCGGACATGAAGAGACCCAGTACTTC
15,TRBV14,TRBD1,TRBJ1-1,.,CASSRPDRRNTEAFF,TGTGCCAGCAGCCGACCGGACAGGAGGAACACTGAAGCTTTCTTT
13,TRBV7-2,.,TRBJ1-5,.,CASSRDSNKPQHF,TGTGCCAGCAGCCGAGATAGCAATAAGCCCCAGCATTTT
13,TRBV2,.,TRBJ2-3,many,CASRSRSTDTQYF,TGTGCCAGCCGAAGCCGTAGCACAGATACGCAGTATTTT